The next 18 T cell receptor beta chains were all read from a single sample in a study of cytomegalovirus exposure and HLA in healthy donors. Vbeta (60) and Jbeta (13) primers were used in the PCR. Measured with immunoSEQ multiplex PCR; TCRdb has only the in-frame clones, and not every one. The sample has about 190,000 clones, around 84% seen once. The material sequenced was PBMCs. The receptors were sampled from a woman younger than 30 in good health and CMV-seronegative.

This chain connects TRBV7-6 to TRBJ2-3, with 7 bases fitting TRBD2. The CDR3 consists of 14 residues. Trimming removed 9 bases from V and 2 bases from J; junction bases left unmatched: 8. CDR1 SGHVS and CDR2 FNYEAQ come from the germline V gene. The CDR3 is CASSGGPPTDTQYF. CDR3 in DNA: TGTGCCAGTTCGGGAGGTCCCCCCACAGATACGCAGTATTTT.

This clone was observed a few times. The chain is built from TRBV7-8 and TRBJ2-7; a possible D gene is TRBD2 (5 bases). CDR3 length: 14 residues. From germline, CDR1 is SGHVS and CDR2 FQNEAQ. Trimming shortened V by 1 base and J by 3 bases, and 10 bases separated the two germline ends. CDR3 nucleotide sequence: TGTGCCAGCAGCTTAGGGGAGATGGGCTACGAGCAGTACTTC. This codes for CASSLGEMGYEQYF. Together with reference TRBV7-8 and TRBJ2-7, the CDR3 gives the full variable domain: GAGVSQSPRYKVAKRGQDVALRCDPISGHVSLFWYQQALGQGPEFLTYFQNEAQLDKSGLPSDRFFAERPEGSVSTLKIQRTQQEDSAVYLCASSLGEMGYEQYFGPGTRLTVT.

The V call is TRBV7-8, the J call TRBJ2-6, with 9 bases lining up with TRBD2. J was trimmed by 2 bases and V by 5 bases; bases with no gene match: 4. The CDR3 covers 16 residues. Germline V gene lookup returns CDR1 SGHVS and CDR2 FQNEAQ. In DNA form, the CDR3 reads TGTGCCAGCAGCCCCGCGGGGGGGGCTGGGGCCAACGTCCTGACTTTC. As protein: CASSPAGGAGANVLTF.

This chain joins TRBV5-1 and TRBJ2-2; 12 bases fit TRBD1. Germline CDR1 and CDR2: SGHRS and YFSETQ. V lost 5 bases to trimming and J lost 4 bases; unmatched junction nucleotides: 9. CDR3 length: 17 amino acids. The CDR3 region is CASSPGQGARSTGELFF. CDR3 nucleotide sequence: TGCGCCAGCAGTCCGGGACAGGGGGCGAGGTCCACCGGGGAGCTGTTTTTT.

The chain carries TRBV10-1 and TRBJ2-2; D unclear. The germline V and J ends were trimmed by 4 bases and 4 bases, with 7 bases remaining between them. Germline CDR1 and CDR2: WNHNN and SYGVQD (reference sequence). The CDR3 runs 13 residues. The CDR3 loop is CASSGWSTGELFF. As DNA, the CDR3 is TGCGCCAGCAGTGGGTGGAGCACCGGGGAGCTGTTTTTT.

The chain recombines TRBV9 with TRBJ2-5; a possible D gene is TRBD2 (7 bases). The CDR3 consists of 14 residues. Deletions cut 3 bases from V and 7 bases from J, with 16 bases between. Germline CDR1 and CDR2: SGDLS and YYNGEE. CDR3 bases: TGTGCCAGCAGCGAGGGAGGGGGTAGAGGGACCCAGTACTTC. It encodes CASSEGGGRGTQYF.

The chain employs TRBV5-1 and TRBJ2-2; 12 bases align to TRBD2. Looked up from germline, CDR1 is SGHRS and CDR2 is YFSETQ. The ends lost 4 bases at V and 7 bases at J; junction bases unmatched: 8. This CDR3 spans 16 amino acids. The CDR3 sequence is CASSKTSGGYGGELFF. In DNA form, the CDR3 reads TGCGCCAGCAGCAAGACTAGCGGGGGATACGGCGGGGAGCTGTTTTTT.

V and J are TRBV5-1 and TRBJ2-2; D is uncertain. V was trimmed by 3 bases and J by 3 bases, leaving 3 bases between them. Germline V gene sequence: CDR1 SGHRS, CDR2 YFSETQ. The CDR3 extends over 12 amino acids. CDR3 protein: CASSSYTGELFF. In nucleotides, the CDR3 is TGCGCCAGCAGCTCTTACACCGGGGAGCTGTTTTTT.

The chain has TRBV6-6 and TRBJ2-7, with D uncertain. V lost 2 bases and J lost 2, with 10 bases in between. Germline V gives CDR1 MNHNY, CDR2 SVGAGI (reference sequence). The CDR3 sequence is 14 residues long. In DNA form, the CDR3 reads TGTGCCAGCAGTTACGGCGACTCCGCCTACGAGCAGTACTTC. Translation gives CASSYGDSAYEQYF.

CDR3 nucleotide sequence: TGCAGCGTTGAAGCATGGCTAGCGAGCAACAATGAGCAGTTCTTC. Amino acids: CSVEAWLASNNEQFF. This chain connects TRBV29-1 to TRBJ2-1, with D possibly matching TRBD2 (6 bases). The CDR3 extends over 15 amino acids. Germline CDR1 is SQVTM and CDR2 is ANQGSEA. Trimming stripped 1 base from V and 5 bases from J, with 15 bases between.

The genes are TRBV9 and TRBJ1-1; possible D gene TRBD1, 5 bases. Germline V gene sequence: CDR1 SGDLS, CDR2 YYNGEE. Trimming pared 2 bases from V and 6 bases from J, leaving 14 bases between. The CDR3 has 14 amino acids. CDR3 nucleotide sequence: TGTGCCAGCAGCGTTTCAGGGCTTGAGCCTGAAGCTTTCTTT. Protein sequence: CASSVSGLEPEAFF.

The CDR3 protein is CASTVDSPLHF. In nucleotides, the CDR3 is TGTGCCAGCACCGTTGATTCACCCCTCCACTTT. The chain is built from TRBV2 and TRBJ1-6; D gene ambiguous. The V end lost 7 bases, the J end lost 8 bases, and 6 bases lay between the germline ends. This CDR3 contains 11 residues. Germline CDR1 and CDR2: SNHLY and FYNNEI.

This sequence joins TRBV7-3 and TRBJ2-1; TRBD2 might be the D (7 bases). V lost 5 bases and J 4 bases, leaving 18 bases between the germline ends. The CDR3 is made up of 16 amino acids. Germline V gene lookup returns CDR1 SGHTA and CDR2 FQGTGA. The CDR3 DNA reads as TGTGCCAGCAGCCTCGATAATAGGGGGGGATACAATGAGCAGTTCTTC. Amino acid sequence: CASSLDNRGGYNEQFF.

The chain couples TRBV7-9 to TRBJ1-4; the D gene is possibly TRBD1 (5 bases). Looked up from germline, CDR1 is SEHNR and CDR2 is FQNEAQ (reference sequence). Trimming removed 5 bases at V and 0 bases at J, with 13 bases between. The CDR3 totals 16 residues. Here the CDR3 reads CASSPPGGATNEKLFF. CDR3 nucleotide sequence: TGTGCCAGCAGCCCACCGGGGGGGGCAACTAATGAAAAACTGTTTTTT. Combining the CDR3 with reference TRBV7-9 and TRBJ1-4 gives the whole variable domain DTGVSQNPRHKITKRGQNVTFRCDPISEHNRLYWYRQTLGQGPEFLTYFQNEAQLEKSRLLSDRFSAERPKGSFSTLEIQRTEQGDSAMYLCASSPPGGATNEKLFFGSGTQLSVL.

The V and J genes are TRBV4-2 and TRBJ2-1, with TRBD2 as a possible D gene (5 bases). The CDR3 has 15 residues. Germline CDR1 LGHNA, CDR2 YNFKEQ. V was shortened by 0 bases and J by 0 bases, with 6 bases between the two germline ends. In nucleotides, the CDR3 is TGTGCCAGCAGCCAAGAGGAGGTCTCCTACAATGAGCAGTTCTTC. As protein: CASSQEEVSYNEQFF.

The CDR3 DNA reads as TGTGCCATTTCAGGGGGCCCCTCTGGAAACACCATATATTTT. Translation: CAISGGPSGNTIYF. The chain is built from TRBV6-6 and TRBJ1-3; 8 nucleotides match TRBD1. V dropped 10 bases and J dropped 0; count of bases not matched to a gene: 5. The CDR3 consists of 14 residues. CDR1 is MNHNY and CDR2 is SVGAGI in the germline V gene (reference sequence).

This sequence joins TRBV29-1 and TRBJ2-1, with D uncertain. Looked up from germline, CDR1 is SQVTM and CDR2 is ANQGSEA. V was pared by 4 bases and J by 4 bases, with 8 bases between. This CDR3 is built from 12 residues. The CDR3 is CSVAVSYNEQFF. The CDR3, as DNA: TGCAGCGTTGCCGTTTCTTACAATGAGCAGTTCTTC.

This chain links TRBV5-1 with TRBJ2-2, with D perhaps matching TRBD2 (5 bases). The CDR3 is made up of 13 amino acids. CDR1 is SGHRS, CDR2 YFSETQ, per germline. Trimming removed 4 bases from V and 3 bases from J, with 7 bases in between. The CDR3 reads CASSLDYTGELFF. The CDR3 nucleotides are TGCGCCAGCAGCCTGGACTACACCGGGGAGCTGTTTTTT.